This T cell receptor (beta chain) comes out of a study of T cells in Graves' hyperthyroidism and ophthalmopathy (dated by TCRdb to about 2019). With regard to the full study: Peripheral blood was sampled at the time of initial diagnosis, prior to any treatment. To identify TCR V-J signatures that set the groups apart, the researchers used a discovery cohort of 90 to 100 patients, made up of 40 to 45 with Graves' ophthalmopathy and some 58 with stable Graves' hyperthyroidism. Prospective prediction of ophthalmopathy was tested in an independent validation cohort consisting of 18 hyperthyroidism patients and 15 or so patients who later progressed to ophthalmopathy. The roughly 100 discovery patients were randomly split 7:3 into training and test sets. In about six Graves' hyperthyroidism patients, the study also compared T-cell repertoires from thyroid tissue with T-cell repertoires from blood. Once sampling was done, hyperthyroidism patients were given methimazole at a starting dose of 30 mg daily, whereas ophthalmopathy patients were given high-dose intravenous methylprednisolone. The paper describes TCR Vbeta CDR3 sequencing of 140 or so peripheral blood samples, made up of roughly 45 ophthalmopathy patients, roughly 75 hyperthyroidism patients and approximately 17 progressor patients.

CDR1 SNHLY and CDR2 FYNNEI are derived from the germline V gene. There are 16 amino acids in the CDR3, from cysteine to phenylalanine inclusive. The sequence is cut down to CDR3 DNA, 48 bases in frame from base 1. Germline trimming: 6 bases from V, 6 bases from J; junction bases outside gene matches: 14. Amplification of TCR beta CDR3 regions was carried out from RNA transcripts. A first-round RT-PCR of the TCR CDR3 used the HTBI primer set with the Qiagen OneStep RT-PCR kit. Libraries were constructed in a second round of multiplex PCR, after which size selection and purification were carried out. Paired-end sequencing of the libraries was performed with 100 bp reads on an Illumina HiSeq2000. The authors' pipeline ran thus. SOAPnuke was used to process the raw data, throwing out any read that contained adapters or uncalled bases, had a mean Phred below 15, or lacked an exact constant-primer or identifier match. COPE v1.2.5 was used to merge high-quality paired reads, and clonotypes were defined as unique nucleotide sequences. MiTCR v1.1 was used to align clonotypes to the IMGT TRBV, TRBD and TRBJ reference segments. Analysis was restricted to V-J combinations with a frequency above 0.0001, which covered 99.2% of repertoires. A TCS score was defined as the ratio of F50 (clonal expansion) to E x V (chaos), with BLOSUM62-based TCRdist applied between CDR3 peptides within each V-J. Welch's t-statistics and random forest reduced just over 500 V-J features to around 14, which were used in a naive Bayes classifier (R e1071). The public reads were reprocessed in TCRdb via fastp at Q25 and MiXCR, keeping in-frame beta chains. Every distinct CDR3 protein forms one entry, paired with its most common genes and DNA. The V and J calls shown here were made by TCRdb, not taken from the authors' results. The sample table records roughly 200,000 distinct CDR3 sequences; around 16% of these occur just once. The ten largest clones capture about 45% of the sample.

Stable Graves' hyperthyroidism was defined as the absence of progression to ophthalmopathy over 18 months of follow-up. Hyperthyroidism patients were newly diagnosed, had a disease duration of under 2 months, and were aged 18 to 65 years. Any patient with an uncontrolled infection, another autoimmune disease, pregnancy or lactation was excluded. Diagnoses relied on clinical symptoms, serum thyroxine and TRAb, thyroid ultrasound and orbital computed tomography. PBMCs were isolated from approximately 10 ml of fresh peripheral blood by Ficoll-Paque density gradient centrifugation. Trizol reagent was used to extract total RNA, and RNA quality was then checked on an Agilent 2100 Bioanalyzer. General conclusions and limits of the study: A 13 V-J signature model separated ophthalmopathy from stable hyperthyroidism, with roughly 88% sensitivity and 81.08% specificity in cross-validation and 80%/75% in testing. No statistical method was used to fix the sample size in advance, and group allocation was not hidden from the investigators. Blood samples also contained most of the expanded thyroid clonotypes (frequency above 0.001), which suggests that blood repertoires may reflect thyroid immune responses. In validation, the model predicted progression to ophthalmopathy with just under 71% sensitivity and approximately 78% specificity, a median of approximately 6.5 months before onset.

This clonotype was seen at least ten times. What antigen it recognizes has not been identified. Base qualities are missing; no much larger clone stands one base away. The sequence was collected from a man aged 40-55 years with Graves' hyperthyroidism. Here the chain combines TRBV2 and TRBJ1-2, and TRBD1 aligns with 9 junction nucleotides. The sequencing sample was made of blood. The encoded CDR3 is CASSRVPTGGAHGYTF. The sequenced DNA is TGTGCCAGCAGCCGGGTCCCCACAGGGGGCGCGCATGGCTACACCTTC.